This entry lists 5 T cell receptor beta chains sequenced from one sample in a study of cytomegalovirus exposure and HLA in healthy donors. Primers for the PCR totalled 60 Vbeta and 13 Jbeta. TCRdb's table, derived via immunoSEQ multiplex PCR, lists solely in-frame clones and lacks some. The sample consists of around 200,000 clones, around 86% of them appearing once. The sample taken for sequencing was PBMCs. These receptors were obtained from a woman between 45 and 60 years old in good health and CMV-seropositive.

J is TRBJ2-5 and V is TRBV4-3; possibly TRBD1 for D (5 bases). This CDR3 is 15 amino acids long. V was pared by 1 base and J by 5 bases, with 14 bases between. Germline CDR1 LGHNA, CDR2 YSLEER. The CDR3 region has the DNA TGCGCCAGCAGCCAAGGATCGCAGGGTTTCGAGACCCAGTACTTC. This codes for CASSQGSQGFETQYF.

The J gene is TRBJ2-7, the V gene TRBV6-1; TRBD1 is a possible D gene (5 bases). With 6 bases removed from V and 1 base from J, the gap between germline ends came to 13 bases. Germline V lookup: CDR1 MNHNS, CDR2 SASEGT. CDR3 size: 14 residues. CDR3 residues: CASSHGQGSYEQYF. CDR3 nucleotides: TGTGCCAGCAGCCACGGTCAGGGATCCTACGAGCAGTACTTC.

This chain links TRBV7-8 with TRBJ1-4; the D is unclear. The CDR3 sequence is 15 residues long. Looked up from germline, CDR1 is SGHVS and CDR2 is FQNEAQ. V was clipped by 0 bases and J by 2 bases, with 7 bases between them. CDR3 region: CASSLAPQTNEKLFF. Written as DNA, the CDR3 is TGTGCCAGCAGCTTAGCGCCGCAGACTAATGAAAAACTGTTTTTT.

Only a few counts were recorded for this clone. The V and J genes are TRBV4-1 and TRBJ1-1; no reliable D call. The CDR3 is made up of 15 amino acids. V lost 0 bases and J 1 base, leaving 9 bases between the germline ends. The germline CDR1 and CDR2 sequences are MGHRA and YSYEKL. CDR3 amino acids: CASSQDVERNTEAFF. CDR3 coding DNA: TGCGCCAGCAGCCAAGACGTAGAAAGGAACACTGAAGCTTTCTTT.

This clone was picked up a small number of times. Additional DNA sequences in this sample encode the identical CDR3. V usage is TRBV5-1 and J usage is TRBJ1-1, with D perhaps TRBD1 (5 bases). Germline V gene data show CDR1 as SGHRS and CDR2 as YFSETQ. V lost 1 base and J lost 5, with 15 bases in between. The CDR3 spans 15 residues. The CDR3 nucleotides read TGCGCCAGCAGCTTGTACGGGGGGTCGAGTACTGAAGCTTTCTTT. Translated: CASSLYGGSSTEAFF.